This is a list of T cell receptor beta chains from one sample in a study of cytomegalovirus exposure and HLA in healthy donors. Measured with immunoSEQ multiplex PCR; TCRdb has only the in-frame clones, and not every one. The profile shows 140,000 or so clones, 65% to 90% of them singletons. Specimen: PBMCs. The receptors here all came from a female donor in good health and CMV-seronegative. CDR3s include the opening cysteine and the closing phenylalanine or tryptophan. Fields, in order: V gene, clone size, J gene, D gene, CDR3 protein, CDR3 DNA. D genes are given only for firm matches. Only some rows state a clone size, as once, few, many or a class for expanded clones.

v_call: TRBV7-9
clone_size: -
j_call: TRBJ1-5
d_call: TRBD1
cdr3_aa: CASSLGTGDQPQHF
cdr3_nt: TGTGCCAGCAGCTTAGGGACAGGCGATCAGCCCCAGCATTTT

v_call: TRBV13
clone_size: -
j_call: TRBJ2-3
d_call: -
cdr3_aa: CASSLRSGYTDTQYF
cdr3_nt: TGTGCCAGCAGCCTACGAAGCGGCTACACAGATACGCAGTATTTT

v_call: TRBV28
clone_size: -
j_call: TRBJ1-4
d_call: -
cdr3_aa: CASSLGQAEKLFF
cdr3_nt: TGTGCCAGCAGTTTAGGGCAGGCTGAAAAACTGTTTTTT

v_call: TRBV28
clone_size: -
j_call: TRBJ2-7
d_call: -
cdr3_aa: CASNQGSGLYEQYF
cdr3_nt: TGTGCCAGCAATCAGGGGTCGGGTTTATACGAGCAGTACTTC

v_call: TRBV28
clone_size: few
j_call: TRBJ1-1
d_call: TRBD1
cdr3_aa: CASRPETGLNTEAFF
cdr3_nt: TGTGCCAGCAGACCAGAGACAGGGCTAAACACTGAAGCTTTCTTT

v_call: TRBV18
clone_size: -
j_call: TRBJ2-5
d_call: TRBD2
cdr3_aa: CASSPLPLLAEDQETQYF
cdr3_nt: TGTGCCAGCTCACCCCTCCCCCTCCTAGCGGAGGACCAAGAGACCCAGTACTTC

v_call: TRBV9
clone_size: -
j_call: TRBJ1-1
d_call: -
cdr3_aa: CASSVAASGGNTEAFF
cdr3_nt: TGTGCCAGCAGCGTAGCTGCCTCCGGAGGGAACACTGAAGCTTTCTTT

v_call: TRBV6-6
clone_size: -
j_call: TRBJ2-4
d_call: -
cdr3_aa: CASSYSGGTKNIQYF
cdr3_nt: TGTGCCAGCAGTTACTCCGGGGGTACCAAAAACATTCAGTACTTC

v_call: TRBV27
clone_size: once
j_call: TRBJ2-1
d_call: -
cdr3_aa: CASKWREGGGEQFF
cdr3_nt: TGTGCCAGCAAATGGCGGGAAGGCGGCGGTGAGCAGTTCTTC

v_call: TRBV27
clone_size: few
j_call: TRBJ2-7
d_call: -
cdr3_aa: CASSSDSRVYEQYF
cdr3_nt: TGTGCCAGCAGTTCCGATTCCAGGGTCTACGAGCAGTACTTC

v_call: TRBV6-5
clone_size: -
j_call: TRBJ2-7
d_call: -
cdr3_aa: CASSYFSGQVTFEQYF
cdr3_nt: TGTGCCAGCAGTTACTTTAGCGGACAGGTAACGTTCGAGCAGTACTTC

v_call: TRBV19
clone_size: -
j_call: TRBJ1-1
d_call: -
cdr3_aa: CASSIQVNTEAFF
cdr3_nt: TGTGCCAGTAGTATACAGGTGAACACTGAAGCTTTCTTT

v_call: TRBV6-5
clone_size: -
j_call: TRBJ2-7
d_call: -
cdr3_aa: CASSYEGFEPYEQYF
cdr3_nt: TGTGCCAGCAGTTACGAGGGATTCGAACCCTACGAGCAGTACTTC

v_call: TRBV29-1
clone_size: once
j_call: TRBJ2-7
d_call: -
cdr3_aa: CSVETGEGSYEQYF
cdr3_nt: TGCAGCGTAGAGACAGGGGAGGGCTCCTACGAGCAGTACTTC

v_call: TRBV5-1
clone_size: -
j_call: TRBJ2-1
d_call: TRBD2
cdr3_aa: CASSSGRATYNEQFF
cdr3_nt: TGCGCCAGCAGCAGCGGGAGGGCTACCTACAATGAGCAGTTCTTC

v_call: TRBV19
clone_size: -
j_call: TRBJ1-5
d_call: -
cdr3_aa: CASDGQGGNQPQHF
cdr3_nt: TGTGCCAGTGATGGCCAGGGCGGCAATCAGCCCCAGCATTTT

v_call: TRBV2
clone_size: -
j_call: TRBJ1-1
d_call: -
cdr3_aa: CASRDKENTEAFF
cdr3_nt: TGTGCCAGCAGAGACAAGGAAAACACTGAAGCTTTCTTT

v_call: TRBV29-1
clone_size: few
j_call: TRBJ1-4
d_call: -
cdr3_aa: CSVAGGEGGEKLFF
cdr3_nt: TGCAGCGTTGCGGGGGGCGAGGGGGGCGAAAAACTGTTTTTT

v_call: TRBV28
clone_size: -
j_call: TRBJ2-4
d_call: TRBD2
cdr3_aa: CASRPLAGVFWNIQYF
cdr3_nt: TGTGCCAGCAGGCCACTAGCGGGAGTCTTTTGGAACATTCAGTACTTC

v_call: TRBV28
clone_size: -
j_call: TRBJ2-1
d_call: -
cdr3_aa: CASSFFERQSGEQFF
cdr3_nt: TGTGCCAGCAGTTTTTTTGAGCGACAGTCGGGTGAGCAGTTCTTC

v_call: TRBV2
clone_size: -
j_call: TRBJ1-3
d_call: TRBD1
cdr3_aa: CASSAGTGIGNTIYF
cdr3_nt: TGTGCCAGCAGCGCCGGGACAGGGATTGGAAACACCATATATTTT

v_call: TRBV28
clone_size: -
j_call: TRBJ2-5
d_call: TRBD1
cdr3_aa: CASSLIMDRDSIQYF
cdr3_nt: TGTGCCAGCAGTTTAATAATGGACAGGGACTCCATCCAGTACTTC

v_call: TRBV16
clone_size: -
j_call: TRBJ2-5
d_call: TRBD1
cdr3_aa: CASSPDRPQETQYF
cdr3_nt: TGTGCCAGCAGCCCGGACAGGCCCCAAGAGACCCAGTACTTC

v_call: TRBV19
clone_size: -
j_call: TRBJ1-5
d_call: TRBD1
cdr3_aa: CASSRLGQGGSQPQHF
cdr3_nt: TGTGCCAGTAGTAGGCTAGGACAGGGCGGTAGTCAGCCCCAGCATTTT

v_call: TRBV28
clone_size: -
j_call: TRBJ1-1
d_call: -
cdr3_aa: CASSLRRRLNTEAFF
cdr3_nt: TGTGCCAGCAGTCTACGCAGGCGCCTTAACACTGAAGCTTTCTTT

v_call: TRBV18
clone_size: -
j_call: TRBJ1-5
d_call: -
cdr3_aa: CASSPWGGDSNQPQHF
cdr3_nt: TGTGCCAGCTCACCCTGGGGAGGGGATAGCAATCAGCCCCAGCATTTT

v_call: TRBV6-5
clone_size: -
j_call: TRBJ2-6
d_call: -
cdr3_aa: CASSSAGVTGANVLTF
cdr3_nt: TGTGCCAGCAGTTCGGCAGGGGTAACTGGGGCCAACGTCCTGACTTTC

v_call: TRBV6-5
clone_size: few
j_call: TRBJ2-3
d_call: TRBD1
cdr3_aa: CASSLTGGGTDTQYF
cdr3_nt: TGTGCCAGCAGTCTTACAGGGGGAGGTACAGATACGCAGTATTTT

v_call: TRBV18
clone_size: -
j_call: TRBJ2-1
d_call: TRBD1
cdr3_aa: CASSGQGYNEQFF
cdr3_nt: TGTGCCAGCTCAGGACAGGGTTACAATGAGCAGTTCTTC

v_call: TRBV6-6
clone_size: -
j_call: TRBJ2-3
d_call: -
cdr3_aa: CASSYSSWASTDTQYF
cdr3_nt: TGTGCCAGCAGTTACTCGAGTTGGGCTAGCACAGATACGCAGTATTTT

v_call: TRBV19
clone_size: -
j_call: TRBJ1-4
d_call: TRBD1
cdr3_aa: CASITPGTANEKLFF
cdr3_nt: TGTGCCAGCATTACACCCGGGACAGCTAATGAAAAACTGTTTTTT

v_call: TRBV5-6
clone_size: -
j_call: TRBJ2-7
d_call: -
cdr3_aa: CASSLEALEQYF
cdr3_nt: TGTGCCAGCAGCTTGGAAGCACTTGAGCAGTACTTC

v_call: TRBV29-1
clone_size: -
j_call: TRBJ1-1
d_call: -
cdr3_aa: CSVSPLQGPSGAFF
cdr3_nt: TGCAGCGTCTCCCCCTTACAGGGACCGTCGGGAGCTTTCTTT

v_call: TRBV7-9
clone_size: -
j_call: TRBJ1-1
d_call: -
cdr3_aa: CASSLGGINTEAFF
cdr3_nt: TGTGCCAGCAGCTTAGGAGGGATAAACACTGAAGCTTTCTTT

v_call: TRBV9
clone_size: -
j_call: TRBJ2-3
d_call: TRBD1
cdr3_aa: CASSVGIGGHADTQYF
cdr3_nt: TGTGCCAGCAGCGTAGGTATAGGGGGCCACGCAGATACGCAGTATTTT

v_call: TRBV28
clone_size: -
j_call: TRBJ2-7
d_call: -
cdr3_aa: CASSFELAYEQYF
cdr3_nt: TGTGCCAGCAGTTTCGAACTAGCCTACGAGCAGTACTTC

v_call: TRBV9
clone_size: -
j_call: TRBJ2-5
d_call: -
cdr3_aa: CASSVEDYQETQYF
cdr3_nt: TGTGCCAGCAGCGTAGAAGACTACCAAGAGACCCAGTACTTC